These 20 T cell receptor beta chains were sequenced from one sample in a study of blood T cells in healthy people across ages. For the second PCR, which ran for about 6 to 12 cycles, a sample-barcoded 5' primer and a J-beta primer mix were used. Via MiXCR, TCRdb re-called the 5' RACE reads, giving one row per CDR3 protein. Among about 970,000 distinct CDR3 sequences listed, roughly 51% were seen once. The sample comprised blood. These TCRs come from a woman aged 55-69 years in good health.

There are a few counts of this clonotype. This sequence joins TRBV7-6 and TRBJ1-2; D might be TRBD1 (6 bases). CDR3 length: 13 residues. V was shortened by 6 bases and J by 4 bases, with 12 bases between the two germline ends. Germline V lookup: CDR1 SGHVS, CDR2 FNYEAQ. In DNA, the CDR3 is TGTGCCAGCAGTCCTGGACAGTTCTATGGCTACACCTTC. Encoded protein: CASSPGQFYGYTF.

This chain links TRBV20-1 with TRBJ1-2, with 8 nucleotides matching TRBD1. CDR3 size: 14 residues. The germline V gene encodes CDR1 DFQATT and CDR2 SNEGSKA (reference sequence). V shed 6 bases, J shed 7 bases, and the junction held 13 bases outside the gene matches. CDR3 in amino acids: CSAYERRDRIGYTF. As DNA, the CDR3 is TGCAGTGCGTACGAGAGACGGGACAGGATTGGCTACACCTTC.

This chain links TRBV6-6 with TRBJ1-5; a weak D match, TRBD1 (5 bases). The length of the CDR3 is 16 residues. Per germline, CDR1 MNHNY and CDR2 SVGAGI (reference sequence). V was trimmed by 5 bases and J by 5 bases, leaving 19 bases between them. The CDR3 region is CASSDPVGQTDQPQHF. CDR3 coding DNA: TGTGCCAGCAGTGACCCTGTGGGGCAGACTGATCAGCCCCAGCATTTT.

This clonotype occurred a few times. The rearrangement links TRBV29-1 to TRBJ1-2, with 9 bases lining up with TRBD1. V lost 5 bases and J lost 2; bases outside the gene matches: 15. Germline CDR1 SQVTM, CDR2 ANQGSEA. This CDR3 contains 17 residues. CDR3 coding DNA: TGCAGCGTTTCCGTACCGTTGGGACAGGGCCGAAACTATGGCTACACCTTC. Its translation: CSVSVPLGQGRNYGYTF.

The rearrangement joins TRBV29-1 to TRBJ2-7; D perhaps matches TRBD2 (6 bases). V was clipped by 5 bases and J by 3 bases, with 11 bases between them. This CDR3 spans 12 amino acids. The germline V gene has CDR1 SQVTM and CDR2 ANQGSEA. The DNA for the CDR3 is TGCAGCGTTTCGGGAGTTAGCTACGAGCAGTACTTC. This codes for CSVSGVSYEQYF.

This clonotype came up many times. The chain uses TRBV10-3 and TRBJ2-5; the D call may be TRBD1 or TRBD2 (5 bases each). The germline V and J ends were trimmed by 6 bases and 2 bases, with 10 bases remaining between them. The CDR3 extends over 13 amino acids. The V gene's germline CDR1 is ENHRY and CDR2 SYGVKD. The CDR3 is CAISEGYQETQYF. Written as DNA, the CDR3 is TGTGCCATCAGCGAGGGGTATCAAGAGACCCAGTACTTC.

This chain connects TRBV6-5 to TRBJ1-1; D is possibly TRBD1 (5 bases). CDR3 length: 16 amino acids. Between the trimmed V and J ends, which lost 0 bases and 5 bases, there was a span of 16 bases. Germline V gene lookup returns CDR1 MNHEY and CDR2 SVGAGI. CDR3 loop: CASSYSFLQGGTEAFF. The CDR3 DNA reads TGTGCCAGCAGTTACTCGTTTCTGCAGGGAGGTACTGAAGCTTTCTTT.

A note on this clonotype: One junction end does not reproduce the germline sequence, and a read error may be involved. The chain joins TRBV7-2 to TRBJ2-3; 9 positions match TRBD2. Germline V gene data show CDR1 as SGHTA and CDR2 as FQGNSA. The CDR3 extends over 16 amino acids. The CDR3: CASRLAGDEATDTQYF. CDR3 bases: TGTGCCAGCAGGTTAGCGGGAGACGAGGCCACAGATACGCAGTATTTT.

This clonotype turned up a few times. CDR3 in DNA: TGTGCCAGCAGCCCTAAACCGGGGAGGGGCCCAGATACGCAGTATTTT. Translation gives CASSPKPGRGPDTQYF. The rearrangement links TRBV4-2 to TRBJ2-3, with 7 bases that match TRBD2. This CDR3 contains 16 residues. Germline V gives CDR1 LGHNA, CDR2 YNFKEQ. Trimming cost V 4 bases and J 4 bases; bases outside gene matches: 11.

This clonotype has more than one count but fewer than ten. The CDR3 DNA sequence: TGCAGTGCTAGAGATGACCGTCCTGGGACAGATACGCAGTATTTT. Translation: CSARDDRPGTDTQYF. The V gene is TRBV20-1, the J gene TRBJ2-3; D unresolved. V lost 0 bases, J lost 3 bases, and 13 bases lay in between. CDR3 length equals 15 residues. Germline CDR1 DFQATT, CDR2 SNEGSKA (reference sequence).

This chain uses TRBV20-1 with TRBJ2-7, with TRBD1 matching over 7 bases. Germline CDR1 is DFQATT and CDR2 is SNEGSKA (reference sequence). The CDR3 is 11 residues long. In nucleotides, the CDR3 is TGCAGCGCCGGGACAGATTACGAGCAGTACTTC. As protein: CSAGTDYEQYF.

This chain joins TRBV20-1 and TRBJ1-5, with D possibly being TRBD1 (5 bases). Germline assignment: CDR1 DFQATT and CDR2 SNEGSKA (reference sequence). Trimming stripped 4 bases from V and 1 base from J, with 8 bases between. CDR3 length equals 13 residues. This CDR3 is CSATGRSNQPQHF. The CDR3 bases are TGCAGTGCTACGGGACGGAGCAATCAGCCCCAGCATTTT.

In its sample, this clonotype was seen a few times. The chain combines TRBV7-9 with TRBJ2-7, with D perhaps matching TRBD1 or TRBD2 (5 bases each). The CDR3 sequence is 16 residues long. V was clipped by 1 base and J by 4 bases, with 17 bases between them. Germline V gene sequence: CDR1 SEHNR, CDR2 FQNEAQ (reference sequence). The CDR3 protein is CASSLESMGPSYEQYF. The CDR3 nucleotides are TGTGCCAGCAGCTTAGAGTCTATGGGACCGTCTTACGAGCAGTACTTC.

The chain links TRBV2 to TRBJ2-1, with TRBD2 as a possible D gene (5 bases). V gave up 2 bases and J gave up 8 bases, with 10 bases separating them. Looked up from germline, CDR1 is SNHLY and CDR2 is FYNNEI. This CDR3 has 13 residues. For the CDR3, the DNA is TGTGCCAGCAGTGAATTCCGGGGATATGAGCAGTTCTTC. This translates into CASSEFRGYEQFF.

The chain carries TRBV12-3 or TRBV12-4 and TRBJ2-7, with D uncertain. Trimming took 3 bases from V and 8 from J, leaving 14 bases between them. This CDR3 contains 13 residues. CDR3 sequence reads: CASSFHVGYKQYF. CDR3 DNA sequence: TGTGCCAGCAGTTTTCATGTCGGGTACAAGCAGTACTTC.

This clonotype has a handful of counts. The gene calls are TRBV28 and TRBJ2-7, with D perhaps TRBD2 (6 bases). Trimming stripped 5 bases from V and 3 bases from J, with 11 bases between. CDR3 length equals 13 residues. Germline V gene lookup returns CDR1 MDHEN and CDR2 SYDVKM. In DNA form, the CDR3 reads TGTGCCAGCAGTATGGGACTCCTCTACGAGCAGTACTTC. Residues: CASSMGLLYEQYF. Supplemented by reference TRBV28 and TRBJ2-7, the full variable domain reads DVKVTQSSRYLVKRTGEKVFLECVQDMDHENMFWYRQDPGLGLRLIYFSYDVKMKEKGDIPEGYSVSREKKERFSLILESASTNQTSMYLCASSMGLLYEQYFGPGTRLTVT.

The chain recombines TRBV12-3 or TRBV12-4 with TRBJ2-4; a possible D gene is TRBD2 (6 bases). The CDR3 has 17 amino acids. V was clipped by 5 bases and J by 3 bases, with 20 bases between them. Written as DNA, the CDR3 is TGTGCCAGCAGTCCTCGGGTAGCGGATAAATACAAAAACATTCAGTACTTC. It is translated as CASSPRVADKYKNIQYF.

The V gene is TRBV13, the J gene TRBJ1-2, with D perhaps matching TRBD1 (5 bases). CDR1 and CDR2 from the germline V gene are PRHDT and FYEKMQ (reference sequence). This CDR3 has 16 residues. V was pared by 4 bases and J by 3 bases, with 18 bases between. CDR3 nucleotides: TGTGCCAGCAGCTCAAAGGTTGATGGGGGTCACTATGGCTACACCTTC. It translates to CASSSKVDGGHYGYTF.

The V call is TRBV10-2, the J call TRBJ2-5, with TRBD1 matching 9 bases. V trimming: 8 bases; J trimming: 5 bases; junction bases outside the gene matches: 12. Germline CDR1 reads WSHSY; CDR2 reads SAAADI. This CDR3 has 15 amino acids. CDR3: CASSLPGQGIETQYF. The CDR3 DNA reads TGCGCCAGCTCTTTGCCGGGACAGGGTATCGAGACCCAGTACTTC.

This clonotype was seen only a few times. The chain couples TRBV27 to TRBJ2-7; 8 bases match TRBD2. The CDR3 spans 13 residues. The germline gives CDR1 MNHEY, CDR2 SMNVEV (reference sequence). J gave up 6 bases and V 7 bases, and 8 bases lay outside the gene matches. The CDR3 protein is CASIDRTSREQYF. The CDR3 nucleotides read TGTGCCAGCATCGACCGGACTAGCCGCGAGCAGTACTTC.